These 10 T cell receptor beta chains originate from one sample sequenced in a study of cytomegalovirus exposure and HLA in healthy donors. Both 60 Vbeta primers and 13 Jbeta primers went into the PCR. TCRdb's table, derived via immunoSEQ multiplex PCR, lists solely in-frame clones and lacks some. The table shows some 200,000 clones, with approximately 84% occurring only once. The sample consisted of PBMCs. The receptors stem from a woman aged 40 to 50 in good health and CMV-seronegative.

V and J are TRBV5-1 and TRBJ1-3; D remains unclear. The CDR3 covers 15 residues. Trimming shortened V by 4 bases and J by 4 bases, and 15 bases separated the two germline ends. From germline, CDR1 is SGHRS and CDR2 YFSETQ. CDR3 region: CASSVGLDQGNTIYF. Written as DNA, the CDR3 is TGCGCCAGCAGCGTAGGACTGGACCAGGGAAACACCATATATTTT. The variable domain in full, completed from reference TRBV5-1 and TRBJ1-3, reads KAGVTQTPRYLIKTRGQQVTLSCSPISGHRSVSWYQQTPGQGLQFLFEYFSETQRNKGNFPGRFSGRQFSNSRSEMNVSTLELGDSALYLCASSVGLDQGNTIYFGEGSWLTVV.

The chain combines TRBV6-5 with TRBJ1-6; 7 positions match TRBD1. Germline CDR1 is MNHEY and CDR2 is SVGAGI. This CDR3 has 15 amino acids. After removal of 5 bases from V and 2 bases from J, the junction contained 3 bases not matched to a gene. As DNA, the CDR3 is TGTGCCAGCAGTACAGGGGTAGCCTATAATTCACCCCTCCACTTT. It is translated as CASSTGVAYNSPLHF.

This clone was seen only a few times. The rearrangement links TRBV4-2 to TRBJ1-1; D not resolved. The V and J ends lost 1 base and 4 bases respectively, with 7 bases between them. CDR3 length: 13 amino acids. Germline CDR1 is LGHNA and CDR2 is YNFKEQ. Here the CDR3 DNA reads TGTGCCAGCAGCCAAGGGCTCGCCACTGAAGCTTTCTTT. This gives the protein CASSQGLATEAFF.

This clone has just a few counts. The CDR3 loop reads CASSQGASISRFVKLFF. For the CDR3, the DNA is TGCGCCAGCAGCCAAGGAGCCTCTATTTCACGTTTCGTAAAACTGTTTTTT. The rearrangement joins TRBV4-3 to TRBJ1-4; no firm D call. Per germline, CDR1 LGHNA and CDR2 YSLEER. V lost 1 base and J 10 bases, leaving 22 bases between the germline ends. The CDR3 sequence is 17 residues long.

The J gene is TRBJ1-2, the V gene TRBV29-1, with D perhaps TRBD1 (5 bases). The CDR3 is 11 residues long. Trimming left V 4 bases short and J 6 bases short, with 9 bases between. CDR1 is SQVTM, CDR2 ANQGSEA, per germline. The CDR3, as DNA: TGCAGCGTTGGGCAGGGCCATGGCTACACCTTC. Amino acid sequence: CSVGQGHGYTF.

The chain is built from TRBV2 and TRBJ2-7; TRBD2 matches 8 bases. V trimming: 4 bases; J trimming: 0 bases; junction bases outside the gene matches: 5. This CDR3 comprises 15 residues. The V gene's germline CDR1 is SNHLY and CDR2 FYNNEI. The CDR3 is CASSGPGLVSYEQYF. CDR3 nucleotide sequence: TGTGCCAGCAGTGGACCGGGACTAGTCTCCTACGAGCAGTACTTC. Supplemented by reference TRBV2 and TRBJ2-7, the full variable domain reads EPEVTQTPSHQVTQMGQEVILRCVPISNHLYFYWYRQILGQKVEFLVSFYNNEISEKSEIFDDQFSVERPDGSNFTLKIRSTKLEDSAMYFCASSGPGLVSYEQYFGPGTRLTVT.

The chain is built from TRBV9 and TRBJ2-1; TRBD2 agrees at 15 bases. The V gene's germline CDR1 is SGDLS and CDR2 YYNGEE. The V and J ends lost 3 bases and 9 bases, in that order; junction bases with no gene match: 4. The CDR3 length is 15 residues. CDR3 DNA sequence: TGTGCCAGCAGCGGGACTAGCGGGGGGGCTGGTGAGCAGTTCTTC. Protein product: CASSGTSGGAGEQFF.

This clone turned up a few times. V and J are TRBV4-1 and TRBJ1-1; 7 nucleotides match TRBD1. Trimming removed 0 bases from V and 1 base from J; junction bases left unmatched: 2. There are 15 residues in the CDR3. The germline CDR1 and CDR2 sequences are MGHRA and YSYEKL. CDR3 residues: CASSQDDRANTEAFF. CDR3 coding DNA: TGCGCCAGCAGCCAAGACGACAGGGCGAACACTGAAGCTTTCTTT.

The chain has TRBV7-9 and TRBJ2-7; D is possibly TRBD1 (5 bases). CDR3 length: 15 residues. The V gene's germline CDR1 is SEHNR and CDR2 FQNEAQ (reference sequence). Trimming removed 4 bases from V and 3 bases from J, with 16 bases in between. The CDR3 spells CASSSSGPDNYEQYF. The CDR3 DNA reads TGTGCCAGCAGCTCCAGTGGGCCGGACAACTACGAGCAGTACTTC.

In DNA, the CDR3 is TGTGCCTGGAGTAAGGGGTCTGGGGCCAACGTCCTGACTTTC. This codes for CAWSKGSGANVLTF. The chain couples TRBV30 to TRBJ2-6, with a weak D call TRBD1 (5 bases). This CDR3 is built from 14 residues. Trimming cost V 2 bases and J 1 base, with 6 bases left between them. The germline CDR1 and CDR2 sequences are GTSNPN and SVGIG (reference sequence).